The 15 T cell receptor beta chains below were found in one sample sequenced in a study of T-cell reconstitution after alpha-beta-depleted transplantation in children. Unique molecular identifiers featured in how the TCRbeta library was prepared. TCRdb reprocessed the PCR reads via MiXCR and lists one record per CDR3 protein. The sample has some 260,000 distinct CDR3 sequences, around 25% seen once. Sequenced here: PBMCs, mostly from graft donor cells, sampled 360 days after TCRalphabeta/CD19-depleted stem cell transplant. Every receptor here comes from a female patient aged 2-9 years who had a stem cell transplant for congenital amegakaryocytic thrombocytopenia, so the T cells may come from the graft donor.

This rearrangement joins TRBV3-1 to TRBJ2-7; D not resolved. The CDR3 sequence is 17 residues long. The germline CDR1 and CDR2 sequences are LGHDT and YNNKEL (reference sequence). Trimming stripped 1 base from V and 3 bases from J, with 19 bases between. The CDR3 protein is CASSQGYAYSLGYEQYF. As DNA, the CDR3 is TGTGCCAGCAGCCAAGGATATGCGTACTCATTGGGCTACGAGCAGTACTTC.

The chain is built from TRBV20-1 and TRBJ1-1; 7 bases agree with TRBD1. The germline CDR1 and CDR2 sequences are DFQATT and SNEGSKA (reference sequence). The V gene end was trimmed by 6 bases and the J gene end by 0 bases; junction bases not matched to a gene: 7. The CDR3 has 14 residues. DNA of the CDR3: TGCAGTGCCCGACGGGACAGCATGAACACTGAAGCTTTCTTT. Residues: CSARRDSMNTEAFF.

The chain has TRBV10-3 and TRBJ2-3; no reliable D call. Germline lookup yields CDR1 ENHRY and CDR2 SYGVKD. V was trimmed by 0 bases and J by 7 bases, leaving 8 bases between them. The CDR3 is 13 amino acids. The CDR3 loop is CAISESQENTQYF. CDR3 nucleotides: TGTGCCATCAGTGAGTCTCAAGAAAATACGCAGTATTTT.

This clonotype was counted only a few times. The chain couples TRBV20-1 to TRBJ2-3; 9 nucleotides match TRBD2. CDR1 DFQATT and CDR2 SNEGSKA come from the germline V gene (reference sequence). V lost 7 bases and J lost 0; bases outside the gene matches: 8. This CDR3 contains 15 residues. CDR3 nucleotide sequence: TGCAGTGACGCGGGAGGGGGAACTAGCACAGATACGCAGTATTTT. Encoded protein: CSDAGGGTSTDTQYF.

This chain joins TRBV4-3 and TRBJ2-4; the match to TRBD2 covers 11 bases. V was clipped by 2 bases and J by 5 bases; unmatched bases: 17. Germline V gene sequence: CDR1 LGHNA, CDR2 YSLEER. The length of the CDR3 is 20 residues. The CDR3, as DNA: TGCGCCAGCAGCCAATCGGGGTACGGGGTAGCGGGAGGGTATGAAAACATTCAGTACTTC. Residues: CASSQSGYGVAGGYENIQYF.

The chain uses TRBV20-1 and TRBJ1-2; D is unresolved. The CDR3 extends over 14 amino acids. Trimming removed 1 base at V and 6 bases at J, with 15 bases between. Germline CDR1 is DFQATT and CDR2 is SNEGSKA (reference sequence). The chain's CDR3 is CSARVIFVGDGYTF. In DNA, the CDR3 is TGCAGTGCTAGAGTAATCTTTGTTGGGGATGGCTACACCTTC.

This clonotype was picked up a small number of times. Mismatch with germline at one junction end may stem from a read error. This rearrangement joins TRBV5-1 to TRBJ2-2; TRBD2 matches at 7 bases. CDR1 is SGHRS and CDR2 is YFSETQ in the germline V gene. This CDR3 comprises 16 residues. The CDR3 is CASSLMGTTQTEELFF. Written as DNA, the CDR3 is TGCGCCAGCAGCTTGATGGGGACTACGCAGACCGAGGAGCTGTTTTTT.

This clonotype appeared many times. The chain links TRBV11-2 to TRBJ2-1, with 7 bases matching TRBD2. CDR1 is SGHAT and CDR2 is FQNNGV in the germline V gene. Trimming removed 3 bases from V and 6 bases from J; junction bases left unmatched: 8. There are 15 residues in the CDR3. This CDR3 reads CASSLSPGLINEQFF. DNA for the CDR3: TGTGCCAGCAGCTTGTCCCCGGGACTAATCAATGAGCAGTTCTTC.

This clonotype appeared a few times. CDR3 DNA: TGTGCCCGGGGCGGGGTAAATGAGCAGTTCTTC. Its translation is CARGGVNEQFF. V gene TRBV21-1 combines with J gene TRBJ2-1; the table's D call of TRBD1 was not tested on the DNA. TRBV21-1 corresponds to a pseudogene. This CDR3 contains 11 residues.

The chain joins TRBV5-8 to TRBJ1-1; D unclear. Germline V gene sequence: CDR1 SGHTS, CDR2 YDEGEE. This CDR3 is 12 amino acids long. V gave up 1 base and J gave up 5 bases, with 6 bases separating them. CDR3 DNA: TGTGCCAGCAGCTTGTTGGTAACTGAAGCTTTCTTT. It specifies CASSLLVTEAFF.

This clonotype was counted a few times. This chain joins TRBV9 and TRBJ2-1; 9 bases match TRBD2. Trimming took 0 bases from V and 3 from J; bases not matched to a gene: 4. CDR3 length equals 16 residues. Germline V lookup: CDR1 SGDLS, CDR2 YYNGEE. CDR3 protein: CASSVAGAGGYNEQFF. Here the CDR3 DNA reads TGTGCCAGCAGCGTAGCTGGAGCGGGAGGCTACAATGAGCAGTTCTTC.

Many counts were recorded for this clonotype. This chain joins TRBV4-2 and TRBJ2-1, with D unresolved. The CDR3 runs 15 residues. Germline V lookup: CDR1 LGHNA, CDR2 YNFKEQ. Between the trimmed V and J ends, which lost 3 bases and 3 bases, there was a span of 12 bases. CDR3 sequence reads: CASSQEPGLYNEQFF. CDR3 sequence (DNA): TGTGCCAGCAGCCAGGAGCCGGGTCTCTACAATGAGCAGTTCTTC.

This clonotype appeared a few times. V and J are TRBV7-8 and TRBJ2-7; 10 bases are shared with TRBD2. Trimming took 4 bases from V and 2 from J; bases not matched to a gene: 14. Looked up from germline, CDR1 is SGHVS and CDR2 is FQNEAQ. The CDR3 loop spans 18 amino acids. In DNA, the CDR3 is TGTGCCAGCAGCTCCCGGGATTTTCTAGCGGGGGAGACCTACGAGCAGTACTTC. Protein product: CASSSRDFLAGETYEQYF.

This chain uses TRBV18 with TRBJ2-1, with 11 positions matching TRBD2. The germline CDR1 and CDR2 sequences are KGHSH and LQKENI. J gave up 5 bases and V 2 bases, and 8 bases lay outside the gene matches. The CDR3 consists of 17 residues. CDR3 bases: TGTGCCAGCTCACCAGAGACTAGCGGGGCGAGAGACAATGAGCAGTTCTTC. It is translated as CASSPETSGARDNEQFF.

This clonotype was picked up a small number of times. The J gene is TRBJ2-3, the V gene TRBV4-2; tentatively, D is TRBD2 (5 bases). V was pared by 1 base and J by 6 bases, with 14 bases between. Germline V gene lookup returns CDR1 LGHNA and CDR2 YNFKEQ. The CDR3 consists of 15 residues. The CDR3 DNA reads TGTGCCAGCAGCCAAGGACACCCGGGATCCGATACGCAGTATTTT. This translates into CASSQGHPGSDTQYF.